The 26 T cell receptor beta chains below all came from one sample that was sequenced in a study of tumor T cells in aggressive B-cell lymphoma. Using immunoSEQ multiplex PCR, the repertoire was profiled, and TCRdb retains in-frame clones only, with some absent. The data contain approximately 780 clones, around three fifths of them singletons. Sequences were obtained from tumor tissue. The receptors come from an adult with diffuse large B cell lymphoma.

On this clone: A much larger clone lies a single base off, so this may be a read error. Other nucleotide sequences in the sample specify the same CDR3. This chain uses TRBV25-1 with TRBJ1-2; TRBD1 matches at 10 bases. Germline V gene sequence: CDR1 MGHDK, CDR2 SYGVNS. This CDR3 comprises 13 residues. The CDR3 here is CASAGQGVRGYTF. CDR3 sequence (DNA): TGTGCCAGCGCCGGACAGGGGGTTCGGGGCTACACCTTT.

This clone showed up just a few times. The chain recombines TRBV30 with TRBJ2-2; the D gene is possibly TRBD1 (6 bases). This CDR3 spans 12 amino acids. V gave up 6 bases and J gave up 6 bases, with 11 bases separating them. Germline loops: CDR1 GTSNPN, CDR2 SVGIG (reference sequence). The CDR3, as DNA: TGTGCCTGCTCCACAGGGCCCGGGGAGCTGTTTTTT. Translated: CACSTGPGELFF.

The rearrangement joins TRBV10-2 to TRBJ1-1; D call uncertain. V dropped 8 bases and J dropped 3 bases, with 13 bases sitting between them. Germline CDR1 WSHSY, CDR2 SAAADI. There are 13 residues in the CDR3. The CDR3 loop reads CASQRQKHTEAFF. The CDR3, as DNA: TGCGCCAGCCAGCGGCAGAAGCACACTGAAGCTTTCTTT.

The rearrangement links TRBV18 to TRBJ2-5; a possible D gene is TRBD2 (6 bases). The germline gives CDR1 KGHSH, CDR2 LQKENI. V was pared by 6 bases and J by 5 bases, with 16 bases between. This CDR3 has 14 amino acids. In DNA, the CDR3 is TGTGCCAGCTCTCCCACTAGCCTGTGGGAGACCCAGTACTTC. Encoded protein: CASSPTSLWETQYF.

The V gene is TRBV11-3, the J gene TRBJ2-1; 10 bases match TRBD2. Germline CDR1 reads SGHNT; CDR2 reads YENEEA. The CDR3 sequence is 13 residues long. V gave up 3 bases and J gave up 7 bases; unmatched junction bases: 0. The CDR3: CASSFSGGNEQFF. The CDR3 DNA follows: TGTGCCAGCAGCTTTAGCGGGGGGAATGAGCAGTTCTTC.

This rearrangement joins TRBV23-1 to TRBJ2-7; D might be TRBD1 (5 bases). TRBV23-1 is filed as an ORF, its function uncertain. The CDR3 is 16 amino acids. Deletions cut 2 bases from V and 4 bases from J, with 18 bases between. CDR3 residues: CASSQKWGRVEYEQYF. The CDR3 DNA follows: TGCGCCAGCAGTCAAAAATGGGGCAGGGTGGAGTACGAGCAGTACTTC.

The V and J genes are TRBV5-5 and TRBJ1-2; maybe TRBD1 (5 bases). Germline CDR1 is SGHKS and CDR2 is YYEKEE (reference sequence). The CDR3 is made up of 13 amino acids. Trimming shortened V by 4 bases and J by 0 bases, and 7 bases separated the two germline ends. The DNA of the CDR3 is TGTGCCAGCAGCGACAGCTCTAACTATGGCTACACCTTC. This encodes CASSDSSNYGYTF.

The CDR3 spells CARSFVRSVYQPQHF. As DNA, the CDR3 is TGTGCCAGAAGCTTCGTCAGGTCGGTCTATCAGCCCCAGCATTTT. This chain uses TRBV5-3 with TRBJ1-5; D call uncertain. TRBV5-3 is an ORF, and what it does is uncertain. V dropped 2 bases and J dropped 5 bases, with 14 bases sitting between them. The CDR3 totals 15 residues.

CDR3 DNA: TGTGCCAGCTCGGAAGGGACTAGCGGGTCCTACGAGCAGTACTTC. Encoded protein: CASSEGTSGSYEQYF. The chain recombines TRBV18 with TRBJ2-7, with 12 nucleotides matching TRBD2. The trim removed 6 bases at V and 1 base at J, leaving 4 bases unmatched. The CDR3 extends over 15 amino acids. CDR1 and CDR2 (germline): KGHSH, LQKENI.

The rearrangement joins TRBV11-2 to TRBJ2-1, with 7 bases fitting TRBD2. Trimming took 6 bases from V and 2 from J; bases not matched to a gene: 7. CDR1 SGHAT and CDR2 FQNNGV come from the germline V gene. This CDR3 spans 15 amino acids. The DNA of the CDR3 is TGTGCCAGCAGAGGCGGGGGATCGACCTACAATGAGCAGTTCTTC. It specifies CASRGGGSTYNEQFF.

This clone has a handful of counts. The chain combines TRBV9 with TRBJ1-5, with 7 bases matching TRBD1. The V gene's germline CDR1 is SGDLS and CDR2 YYNGEE. Unmatched junction bases numbered 4, after V lost 4 bases and J lost 0 bases. This CDR3 is built from 15 residues. CDR3 sequence reads: CASSQGGGSNQPQHF. The CDR3 DNA reads as TGTGCCAGCAGCCAGGGGGGAGGTAGCAATCAGCCCCAGCATTTT.

V gene TRBV2 combines with J gene TRBJ2-2, with D maybe TRBD2 (5 bases). The CDR3 covers 16 residues. Between the trimmed V and J ends, which lost 1 base and 4 bases, there was a span of 13 bases. Germline values: CDR1 SNHLY, CDR2 FYNNEI. CDR3 in DNA: TGTGCCAGCAGTGAAGGAGGGCGGACTTTCACCGGGGAGCTGTTTTTT. As protein: CASSEGGRTFTGELFF.

The chain is built from TRBV9 and TRBJ1-6, with D possibly matching TRBD1 (6 bases). The CDR3 loop spans 14 amino acids. Trimming took off 5 bases at V and 8 bases at J, with 14 bases between the two ends. The germline CDR1 and CDR2 sequences are SGDLS and YYNGEE. The CDR3 DNA reads TGTGCCAGCAGTGCCGGGACATGGGATTCACCCCTCCACTTT. This translates into CASSAGTWDSPLHF.

This chain connects TRBV15 to TRBJ2-7, with 9 bases fitting TRBD1. After removal of 4 bases from V and 0 bases from J, the junction contained 7 bases not matched to a gene. The CDR3 spans 16 residues. Germline V gene lookup returns CDR1 LNHNV and CDR2 YYDKDF (reference sequence). The CDR3 loop is CATSTLGQGSSYEQYF. CDR3 in DNA: TGTGCCACCAGCACGCTGGGACAGGGAAGCTCCTACGAGCAGTACTTC.

J is TRBJ1-1 and V is TRBV29-1; D is possibly TRBD1 (6 bases). There are 18 residues in the CDR3. V shed 4 bases and J shed 0 bases, with 24 bases lying between them. In germline, CDR1 is SQVTM, CDR2 ANQGSEA. The CDR3 bases are TGCAGCGTTGCGGGAGGTGAGGGACACCCTGCGATGAACACTGAAGCTTTCTTT. The encoded protein is CSVAGGEGHPAMNTEAFF. The complete variable domain, with remaining parts taken from reference TRBV29-1 and TRBJ1-1, reads SAVISQKPSRDICQRGTSLTIQCQVDSQVTMMFWYRQQPGQSLTLIATANQGSEATYESGFVIDKFPISRPNLTFSTLTVSNMSPEDSSIYLCSVAGGEGHPAMNTEAFFGQGTRLTVV.

This chain joins TRBV7-3 and TRBJ2-3, with TRBD2 matching 7 bases. CDR3 length: 15 amino acids. Germline values: CDR1 SGHTA, CDR2 FQGTGA. Germline trimming cut 4 bases from V and 2 bases from J; bases unmatched to any gene: 6. CDR3: CASSSQAGFTDTQYF. The DNA for the CDR3 is TGTGCCAGCAGCTCACAAGCGGGGTTCACAGATACGCAGTATTTT. The full variable domain, completed using reference TRBV7-3 and TRBJ2-3, is GAGVSQTPSNKVTEKGKYVELRCDPISGHTALYWYRQSLGQGPEFLIYFQGTGAADDSGLPNDRFFAVRPEGSVSTLKIQRTERGDSAVYLCASSSQAGFTDTQYFGPGTRLTVL.

Only a few counts were recorded for this clone. This sequence joins TRBV6-5 and TRBJ1-1; 7 bases are a match to TRBD1. Trimming cost V 6 bases and J 4 bases; bases outside gene matches: 5. The CDR3 contains 13 residues. Germline values: CDR1 MNHEY, CDR2 SVGAGI. This CDR3 reads CASRLTGSTEAFF. The CDR3, as DNA: TGTGCCAGCAGGCTGACAGGGAGCACTGAAGCTTTCTTT.

This clone was seen a few times. V gene TRBV7-9 combines with J gene TRBJ2-7, with D perhaps matching TRBD1 (5 bases). Deletions cut 1 base from V and 5 bases from J, with 12 bases between. Per germline, CDR1 SEHNR and CDR2 FQNEAQ (reference sequence). CDR3 length: 14 amino acids. The CDR3 DNA is TGTGCCAGCAGCTTAGAAAAGGGGCCCAACGAGCAGTACTTC. Protein: CASSLEKGPNEQYF.

V gene TRBV7-8 combines with J gene TRBJ1-5; D call uncertain. The V and J ends lost 1 base and 7 bases respectively, with 8 bases between them. There are 13 residues in the CDR3. Germline V gene data show CDR1 as SGHVS and CDR2 as FQNEAQ. CDR3 in amino acids: CASSLGPEQPQHF. The CDR3 nucleotides read TGTGCCAGCAGCTTAGGGCCCGAACAGCCCCAGCATTTT.

This clone ranks as large. This chain links TRBV10-3 with TRBJ1-3, with 8 nucleotides matching TRBD1. This CDR3 has 18 residues. The V and J ends lost 7 bases and 1 base, in that order; junction bases with no gene match: 15. CDR1 is ENHRY and CDR2 is SYGVKD in the germline V gene. This CDR3 is CAINTAAGQAASGNTIYF. The CDR3 DNA reads as TGTGCCATCAATACCGCCGCGGGACAGGCAGCTTCTGGAAACACCATATATTTT.

A word on this clone: A far larger clone is one base from this, pointing to a likely read error. The V call is TRBV9, the J call TRBJ2-1; 7 bases line up with TRBD2. Looked up from germline, CDR1 is SGDLS and CDR2 is YYNGEE. This CDR3 has 14 residues. J lost 8 bases, V lost 1 base, and 6 bases had no gene match. This CDR3 is CASSVTGGWDEQFF. For the CDR3, the DNA is TGTGCCAGCAGCGTAACGGGAGGTTGGGATGAGCAGTTCTTC.

V gene TRBV25-1 combines with J gene TRBJ2-3; D may be TRBD1 (6 bases). The CDR3 consists of 11 residues. Between the trimmed V and J ends, which lost 6 bases and 6 bases, there was a span of 7 bases. From germline, CDR1 is MGHDK and CDR2 SYGVNS. This CDR3 reads CASRRGDTQYF. In DNA form, the CDR3 reads TGTGCCAGCAGAAGGGGGGATACGCAGTATTTT.

The chain couples TRBV7-9 to TRBJ2-1; D is unresolved. This CDR3 spans 12 amino acids. V lost 5 bases and J lost 5, with 7 bases in between. In germline, CDR1 is SEHNR, CDR2 FQNEAQ (reference sequence). CDR3 sequence reads: CASSLRNNEQFF. CDR3 in DNA: TGTGCCAGCAGCCTGAGAAACAATGAGCAGTTCTTC.

V is TRBV7-2 and J is TRBJ2-5, with 11 nucleotides matching TRBD2. This CDR3 comprises 16 residues. After removal of 7 bases from V and 4 bases from J, the junction contained 11 bases not matched to a gene. Germline-derived CDR1 and CDR2 are SGHTA and FQGNSA. CDR3: CASTSGTSGGGETQYF. CDR3 coding DNA: TGTGCCAGCACGTCAGGGACTAGCGGAGGGGGAGAGACCCAGTACTTC.

In its sample, this clone was seen a few times. The genes are TRBV4-3 and TRBJ2-7, with 9 bases lining up with TRBD2. Trimming took 3 bases from V and 3 from J; bases not matched to a gene: 9. CDR1 LGHNA and CDR2 YSLEER come from the germline V gene. The CDR3 totals 16 residues. The DNA for the CDR3 is TGCGCCAGCAGCCACACAGGGACTAGCTCCTACTACGAGCAGTACTTC. Translation: CASSHTGTSSYYEQYF.

This chain uses TRBV30 with TRBJ2-7, with 9 bases that match TRBD1. This CDR3 comprises 13 residues. Germline values: CDR1 GTSNPN, CDR2 SVGIG (reference sequence). V lost 5 bases to trimming and J lost 4 bases; unmatched junction nucleotides: 6. CDR3 amino acids: CAWSPGQGYEQYF. The CDR3, as DNA: TGTGCCTGGTCACCGGGACAGGGTTACGAGCAGTACTTC.